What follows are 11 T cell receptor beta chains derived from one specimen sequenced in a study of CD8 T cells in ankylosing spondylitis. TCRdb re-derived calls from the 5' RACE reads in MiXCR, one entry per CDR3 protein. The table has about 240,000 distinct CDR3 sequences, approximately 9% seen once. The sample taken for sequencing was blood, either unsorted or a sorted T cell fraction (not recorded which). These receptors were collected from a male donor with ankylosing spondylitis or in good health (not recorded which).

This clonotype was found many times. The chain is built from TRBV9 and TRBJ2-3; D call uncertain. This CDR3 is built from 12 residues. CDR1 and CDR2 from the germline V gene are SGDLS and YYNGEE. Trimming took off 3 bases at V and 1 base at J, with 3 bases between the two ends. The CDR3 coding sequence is TGTGCCAGCAGCGACGGCACAGATACGCAGTATTTT. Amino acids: CASSDGTDTQYF.

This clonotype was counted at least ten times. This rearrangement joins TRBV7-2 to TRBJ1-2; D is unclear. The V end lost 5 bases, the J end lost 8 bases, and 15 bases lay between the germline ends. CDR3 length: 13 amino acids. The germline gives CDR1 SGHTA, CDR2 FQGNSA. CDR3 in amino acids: CASSRDREGGYTF. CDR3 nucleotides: TGTGCCAGCAGCCGGGATCGGGAGGGCGGCTACACCTTC.

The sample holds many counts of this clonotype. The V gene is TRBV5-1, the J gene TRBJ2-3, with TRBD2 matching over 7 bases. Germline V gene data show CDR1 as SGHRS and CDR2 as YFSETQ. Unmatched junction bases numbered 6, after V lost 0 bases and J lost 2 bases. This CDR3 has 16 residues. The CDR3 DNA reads TGCGCCAGCAGCTTGGCGAGTCAGCGGGACACAGATACGCAGTATTTT. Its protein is CASSLASQRDTDTQYF.

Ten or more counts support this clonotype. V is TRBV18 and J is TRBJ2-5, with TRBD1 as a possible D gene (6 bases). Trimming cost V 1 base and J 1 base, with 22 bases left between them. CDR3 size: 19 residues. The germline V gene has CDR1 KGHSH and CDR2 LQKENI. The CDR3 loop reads CASSPLMSTGQQVQETQYF. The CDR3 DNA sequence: TGTGCCAGCTCACCACTGATGTCTACCGGACAGCAAGTCCAAGAGACCCAGTACTTC.

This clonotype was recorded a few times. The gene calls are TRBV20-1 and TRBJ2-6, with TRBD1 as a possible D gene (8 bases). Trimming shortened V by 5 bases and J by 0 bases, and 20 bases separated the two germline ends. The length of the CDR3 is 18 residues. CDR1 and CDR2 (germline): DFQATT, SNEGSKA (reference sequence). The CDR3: CSARHTGGGSSGANVLTF. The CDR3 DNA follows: TGCAGTGCTCGACATACAGGGGGGGGCTCCTCTGGGGCCAACGTCCTGACTTTC.

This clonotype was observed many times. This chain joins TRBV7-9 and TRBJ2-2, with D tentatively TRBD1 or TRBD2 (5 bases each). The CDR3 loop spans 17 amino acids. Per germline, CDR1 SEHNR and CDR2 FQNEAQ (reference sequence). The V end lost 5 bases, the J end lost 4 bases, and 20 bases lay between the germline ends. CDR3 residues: CASSPTYGAMSTGELFF. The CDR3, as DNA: TGTGCCAGCAGCCCAACGTACGGGGCCATGTCCACCGGGGAGCTGTTTTTT.

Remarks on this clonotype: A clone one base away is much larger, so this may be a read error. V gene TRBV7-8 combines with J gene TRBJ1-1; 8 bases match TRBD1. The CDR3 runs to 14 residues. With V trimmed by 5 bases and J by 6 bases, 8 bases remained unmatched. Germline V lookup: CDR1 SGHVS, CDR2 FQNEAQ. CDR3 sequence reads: CASSPRQGRPEAFF. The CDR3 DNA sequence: TGTGCCAGCAGCCCCAGACAGGGGCGACCTGAAGCTTTCTTT.

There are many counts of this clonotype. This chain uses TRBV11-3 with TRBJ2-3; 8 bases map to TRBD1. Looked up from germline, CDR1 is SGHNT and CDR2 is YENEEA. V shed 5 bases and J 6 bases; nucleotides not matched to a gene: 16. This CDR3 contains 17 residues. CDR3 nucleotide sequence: TGTGCCAGCAGCCCTCAGTTGACAGGGGTGGATCAGGATACGCAGTATTTT. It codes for CASSPQLTGVDQDTQYF.

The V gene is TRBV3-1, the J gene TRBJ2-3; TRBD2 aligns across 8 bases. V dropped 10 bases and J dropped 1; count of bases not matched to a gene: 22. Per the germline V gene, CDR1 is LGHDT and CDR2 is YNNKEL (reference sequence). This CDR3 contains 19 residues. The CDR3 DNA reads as TGTGCCATCTGTCCTCAGACTAGCGCGTCTCCTACTGGCACAGATACGCAGTATTTT. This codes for CAICPQTSASPTGTDTQYF.

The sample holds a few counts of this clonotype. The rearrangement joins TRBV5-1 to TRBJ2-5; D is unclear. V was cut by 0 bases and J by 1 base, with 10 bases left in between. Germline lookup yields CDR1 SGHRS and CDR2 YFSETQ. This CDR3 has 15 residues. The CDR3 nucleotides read TGCGCCAGCAGCTTGGGTTACACAACCCAAGAGACCCAGTACTTC. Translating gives CASSLGYTTQETQYF.

For the CDR3, the DNA is TGCAGTGCTAGAGACCACCGGCTGCGGACTTCCTCCTACGAGCAGTACTTC. This codes for CSARDHRLRTSSYEQYF. V usage is TRBV20-1 and J usage is TRBJ2-7, with D perhaps matching TRBD2 (5 bases). Trimming took off 0 bases at V and 0 bases at J, with 18 bases between the two ends. Germline V gives CDR1 DFQATT, CDR2 SNEGSKA (reference sequence). The length of the CDR3 is 17 residues.